This T cell receptor (beta chain) appears in the sequencing data of a study of regulatory T cells in long-lasting Graves disease. The V and J ends lost 6 bases and 9 bases, in that order; junction bases with no gene match: 9. The CDR3 spans 13 residues. As for time point: persistent/refractory GD, antithyroid drugs over 5 years with positive TRAb. Generation of the TCR library employed RNA extracted from PBMCs. Construction of the TCR beta libraries employed iRepertoire HTBI primers in conjunction with Arm-PCR of CDR3 regions. In the source study's methods: Detected in the samples were 62 TRBV and 14 TRBJ segments. TCRdb re-derived calls from the multiplex PCR reads in MiXCR, one entry per CDR3 protein. The V and J calls here are based on TCRdb, not the publication. The table lists roughly 470,000 distinct CDR3 sequences, roughly 20% of them singletons. Study findings and constraints: Less diverse TCR repertoires were seen in persistent Graves' patients than in newly diagnosed ones. Newly diagnosed patients shared 750 to 1,000 public clonotypes; persistent patients shared under 3,000. With persistent disease, TRBV28, TRBJ1-2 and TRBJ2-5 were the favored segments.

With regard to this clonotype: Antigen: not known.

The chain is built from TRBV12-3 or TRBV12-4 and TRBJ2-5; 8 nucleotides match TRBD1. This TCR was recovered from a female donor with Graves disease. Sequencing used peripheral blood mononuclear cells (PBMCs), obtained when the disease was refractory, from a patient treated with antithyroid drugs. CDR3 bases: TGTGCCAGCAGCGCCCTCCCGGGACAGGCCCAGTACTTC. The encoded protein is CASSALPGQAQYF.